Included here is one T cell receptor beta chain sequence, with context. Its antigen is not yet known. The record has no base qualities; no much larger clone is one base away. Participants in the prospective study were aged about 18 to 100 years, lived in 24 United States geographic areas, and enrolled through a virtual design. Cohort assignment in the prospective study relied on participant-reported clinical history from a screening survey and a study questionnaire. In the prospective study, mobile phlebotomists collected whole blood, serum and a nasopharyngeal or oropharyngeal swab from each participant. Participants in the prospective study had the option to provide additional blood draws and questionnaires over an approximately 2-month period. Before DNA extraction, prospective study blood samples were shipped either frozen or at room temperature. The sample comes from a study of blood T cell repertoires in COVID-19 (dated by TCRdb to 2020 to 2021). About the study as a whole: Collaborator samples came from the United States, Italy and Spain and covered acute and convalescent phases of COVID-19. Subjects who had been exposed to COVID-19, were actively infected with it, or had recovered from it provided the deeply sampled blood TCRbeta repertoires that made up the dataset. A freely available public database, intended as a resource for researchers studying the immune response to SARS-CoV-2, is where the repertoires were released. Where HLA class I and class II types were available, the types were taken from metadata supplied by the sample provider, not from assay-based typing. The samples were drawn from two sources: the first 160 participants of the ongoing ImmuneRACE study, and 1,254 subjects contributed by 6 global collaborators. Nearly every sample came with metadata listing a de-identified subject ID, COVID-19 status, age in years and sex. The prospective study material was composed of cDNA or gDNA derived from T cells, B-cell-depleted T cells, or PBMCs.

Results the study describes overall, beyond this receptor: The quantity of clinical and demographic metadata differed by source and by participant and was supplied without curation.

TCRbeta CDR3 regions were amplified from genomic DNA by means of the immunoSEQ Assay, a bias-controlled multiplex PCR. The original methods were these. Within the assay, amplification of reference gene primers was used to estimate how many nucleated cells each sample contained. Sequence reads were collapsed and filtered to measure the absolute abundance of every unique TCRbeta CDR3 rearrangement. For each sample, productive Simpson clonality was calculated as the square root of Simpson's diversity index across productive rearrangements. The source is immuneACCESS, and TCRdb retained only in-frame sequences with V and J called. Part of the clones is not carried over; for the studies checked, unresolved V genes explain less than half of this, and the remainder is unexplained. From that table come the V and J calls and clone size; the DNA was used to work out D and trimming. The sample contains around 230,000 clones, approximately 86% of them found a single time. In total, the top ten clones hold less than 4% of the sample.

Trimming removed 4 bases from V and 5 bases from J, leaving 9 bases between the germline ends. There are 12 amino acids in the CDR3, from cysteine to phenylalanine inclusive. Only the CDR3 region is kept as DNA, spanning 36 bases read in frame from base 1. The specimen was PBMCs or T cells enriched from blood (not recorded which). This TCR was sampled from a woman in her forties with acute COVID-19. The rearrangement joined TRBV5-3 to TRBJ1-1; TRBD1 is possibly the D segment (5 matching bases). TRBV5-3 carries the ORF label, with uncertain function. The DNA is TGTGCCAGAAGCCTCCGGGGGACTGAAGCTTTCTTT. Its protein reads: CARSLRGTEAFF.